These T cell receptor beta chains were read from a single sample in a study of identifying expanded T cells in peripheral blood. The repertoire was sequenced with immunoSEQ multiplex PCR; TCRdb's copy has only in-frame clones and lacks some. Of 90,000 to 100,000 clones in the sample, roughly 86% were seen once. The specimen sequenced was blood. The source of these receptors is a person between 18 and 75 years old in good health. Each CDR3 is given with its conserved first and last residue. Each record gives: V gene, CDR3 length, clone size, D gene, J gene, CDR3 DNA, CDR3 protein. The D gene is left open where the match is weak. Size tells how often a clone was seen (once, few, many) or the class of an expanded clone, and some rows leave it out.

>TRBV9|14|-|-|TRBJ1-2
TGTGCCAGCAGCGTAGAGGCGAGAGACTATGGCTACACCTTC
CASSVEARDYGYTF
>TRBV2|14|once|TRBD1|TRBJ1-4
TGTGCCAGCAGACTCGGGACAGGGAATGAAAAACTGTTTTTT
CASRLGTGNEKLFF
>TRBV19|15|once|-|TRBJ2-1
TGTGCCAGTACCCCGGCGGGCCCCCTATCGGATGAGCAGTTCTTC
CASTPAGPLSDEQFF
>TRBV29-1|12|few|TRBD1|TRBJ1-2
TGCAGCGTCTCCGGACAGGTCTATGGCTACACCTTC
CSVSGQVYGYTF
>TRBV28|13|-|-|TRBJ2-5
TGTGCCAGCGATAGGGCAGGGCAAGAGACCCAGTACTTC
CASDRAGQETQYF
>TRBV28|11|-|-|TRBJ2-1
TGTGCCAGCAGTCGATCAGCGCAGCAGTTCTTC
CASSRSAQQFF
>TRBV6-4|14|-|TRBD1|TRBJ2-1
TGTGCCAGCAGTGCGACAGGGGGGTCCAATGAGCAGTTCTTC
CASSATGGSNEQFF
>TRBV5-6|14|-|TRBD1|TRBJ1-1
TGTGCCAGCAGTAACCGGGACAGGGGGACTGAAGCTTTCTTT
CASSNRDRGTEAFF
>TRBV30|12|few|TRBD1|TRBJ1-5
TGTGCCTGGGACAGGGGCAATCAGCCCCAGCATTTT
CAWDRGNQPQHF
>TRBV6-1|11|-|-|TRBJ2-7
TGTGCCAGCGCGTCCTCCTACGAGCAGTACTTC
CASASSYEQYF
>TRBV7-2|17|-|TRBD2|TRBJ2-1
TGTGCCAGCAGCTCAAGTATTCCCGGGACTAGCTACAATGAGCAGTTCTTC
CASSSSIPGTSYNEQFF
>TRBV25-1|14|-|TRBD1|TRBJ2-7
TGTGCCAGCAGTCCCCGGGACAGGTCCTACGAGCAGTACTTC
CASSPRDRSYEQYF
>TRBV19|15|-|-|TRBJ1-3
TGTGCCAGTAGAATGAAACAGGGAGCTGGAAACACCATATATTTT
CASRMKQGAGNTIYF
>TRBV6-1|11|-|-|TRBJ2-7
TGTGCCAGCAGGTCCGCGGGCGAGCAGTACTTC
CASRSAGEQYF
>TRBV6-6|14|-|-|TRBJ2-7
TGTGCCAGCAGTTACGGGCGGGATCGCTACGAGCAGTACTTC
CASSYGRDRYEQYF
>TRBV5-1|15|-|TRBD2|TRBJ2-7
TGCGCCAGCAGCTTGGTTAGCGGGGGGGCCTACGAGCAGTACTTC
CASSLVSGGAYEQYF
>TRBV7-9|15|-|-|TRBJ2-6
TGTGCCAGCAGCTACGGAATCTCTGGGGCCAACGTCCTGACTTTC
CASSYGISGANVLTF
>TRBV2|14|-|-|TRBJ2-3
TGTGCCAGCAGTGAAGGGTCTGGACAGGATACGCAGTATTTT
CASSEGSGQDTQYF
>TRBV29-1|11|once|TRBD2|TRBJ2-3
TGCAGCGTTGACGGGGGGGTAGAGCAGTATTTT
CSVDGGVEQYF
>TRBV29-1|14|-|TRBD1|TRBJ2-7
TGCAGCTCCCGGGACAGGGGCTACTCCTACGAGCAGTACTTC
CSSRDRGYSYEQYF
>TRBV7-9|14|once|-|TRBJ1-5
TGTGCCAGCAGCTTAGGGCAGGGGAATCAGCCCCAGCATTTT
CASSLGQGNQPQHF
>TRBV9|15|-|-|TRBJ2-3
TGTGCCAGCAGCCTGCGACAGGCACCCACAGATACGCAGTATTTT
CASSLRQAPTDTQYF
>TRBV10-2|14|-|TRBD1|TRBJ2-7
TGCGCCAGCAGTACCGGGACAGGGTCCTACGAGCAGTACTTC
CASSTGTGSYEQYF
>TRBV18|17|-|TRBD2|TRBJ2-2
TGTGCCAGCTCACCTCCCGCGGCGGGAGGTAACACCGGGGAGCTGTTTTTT
CASSPPAAGGNTGELFF
>TRBV6-4|14|-|-|TRBJ1-1
TGTGCCAGCAGTGCGTCGCCTGAGAACACTGAAGCTTTCTTT
CASSASPENTEAFF
>TRBV9|15|-|TRBD2|TRBJ2-1
TGTGCCAGCAGCCCCCAGGGGCTAGCGGGCAATGAGCAGTTCTTC
CASSPQGLAGNEQFF
>TRBV28|13|-|-|TRBJ2-7
TGTGCCAGCAGTCTAGAAGGGTTCCACGAGCAGTACTTC
CASSLEGFHEQYF
>TRBV6-4|13|-|-|TRBJ1-6
TGTGCCAGCAGTGACGGGGGCGGGTCACCCCTCCACTTT
CASSDGGGSPLHF
>TRBV10-1|14|-|-|TRBJ1-1
TGCGCCAGCAGTGAGTCTCTACAGGGCACTGAAGCTTTCTTT
CASSESLQGTEAFF
>TRBV28|16|-|TRBD1|TRBJ1-5
TGTGCCAGCAGTTCTCCGGGACAGGGGACGGGGAGGCCCCAGCATTTT
CASSSPGQGTGRPQHF